The 20 T cell receptor beta chains presented below share a single source sample, sequenced in a study of CD8 T cells in Susac syndrome. The RNA, roughly 0.45 to 1 ug, was put through reverse transcription using random hexamers. TCRdb re-called the immunoSEQ multiplex PCR reads with MiXCR, one entry per CDR3 protein. This table has some 130,000 distinct CDR3 sequences, more than 75% appearing once. Sequenced material: CD8+ T cells from PBMCs. These receptor sequences come from a human donor with multiple sclerosis.

V usage is TRBV6-5 and J usage is TRBJ1-3; tentatively, D is TRBD1 (5 bases). The V gene lost 2 bases and the J gene lost 3 bases, with 11 bases spanning the gap. There are 15 residues in the CDR3. The germline V gene has CDR1 MNHEY and CDR2 SVGAGI. The CDR3 protein is CASSYGAHLGNTIYF. In DNA, the CDR3 is TGTGCCAGCAGTTACGGGGCGCATCTTGGAAACACCATATATTTT.

The rearrangement uses TRBV4-1 and TRBJ1-1, with D unclear. Trimming took off 1 base at V and 11 bases at J, with 20 bases between the two ends. The CDR3 runs to 15 residues. Germline CDR1 and CDR2: MGHRA and YSYEKL. CDR3 nucleotide sequence: TGCGCCAGCAGCCAAGCAAAAAGGGCTGCAGCCGGGGCTTTCTTT. It is translated as CASSQAKRAAAGAFF.

This clonotype appeared a single time. The gene calls are TRBV15 and TRBJ2-7; D is ambiguous. This CDR3 is 16 amino acids long. Germline-derived CDR1 and CDR2 are LNHNV and YYDKDF (reference sequence). V was shortened by 3 bases and J by 5 bases, with 20 bases between the two germline ends. In DNA form, the CDR3 reads TGTGCCACCAGCAGCTCCTTGGGCAACCCCCTCCACGAGCAGTACTTC. This translates into CATSSSLGNPLHEQYF. Full variable domain (rest looked up from reference TRBV15 and TRBJ2-7): DAMVIQNPRYQVTQFGKPVTLSCSQTLNHNVMYWYQQKSSQAPKLLFHYYDKDFNNEADTPDNFQSRRPNTSFCFLDIRSPGLGDTAMYLCATSSSLGNPLHEQYFGPGTRLTVT.

This chain links TRBV27 with TRBJ1-1; D ambiguous. Germline values: CDR1 MNHEY, CDR2 SMNVEV (reference sequence). The V and J ends lost 0 bases and 5 bases respectively, with 7 bases between them. This CDR3 comprises 13 residues. CDR3 coding DNA: TGTGCCAGCAGTTTATCCCCGGGGACTGAAGCTTTCTTT. As protein: CASSLSPGTEAFF.

The V and J genes are TRBV28 and TRBJ2-7; the match to TRBD2 covers 8 bases. Germline V gene sequence: CDR1 MDHEN, CDR2 SYDVKM. The V gene end was trimmed by 3 bases and the J gene end by 4 bases; junction bases not matched to a gene: 5. This CDR3 contains 14 residues. The CDR3: CASSFSGGRYEQYF. As DNA, the CDR3 is TGTGCCAGCAGTTTTTCCGGCGGGAGGTACGAGCAGTACTTC.

The genes are TRBV19 and TRBJ1-5, with TRBD1 matching 9 bases. V was clipped by 6 bases and J by 6 bases; unmatched bases: 6. The CDR3 is 14 amino acids. Germline values: CDR1 LNHDA, CDR2 SQIVND (reference sequence). The CDR3 protein is CASSQDRGSQPQHF. The CDR3 DNA reads TGTGCCAGTAGCCAGGACAGGGGAAGTCAGCCCCAGCATTTT.

The chain employs TRBV3-1 and TRBJ2-7; tentative D call: TRBD2 (6 bases). CDR3 length: 15 residues. The germline V and J ends were trimmed by 0 bases and 2 bases, with 11 bases remaining between them. The germline V gene encodes CDR1 LGHDT and CDR2 YNNKEL (reference sequence). The CDR3 is CASSQDSGEAYEQYF. The CDR3 coding sequence is TGTGCCAGCAGCCAAGATTCGGGAGAGGCCTACGAGCAGTACTTC.

This chain connects TRBV2 to TRBJ2-1; possible D gene TRBD2, 6 bases. This CDR3 contains 14 residues. In germline, CDR1 is SNHLY, CDR2 FYNNEI. Trimming took off 2 bases at V and 9 bases at J, with 14 bases between the two ends. CDR3 DNA: TGTGCCAGCAGTGAATTATTTACTAGCCCTGAGCAGTTCTTC. This encodes CASSELFTSPEQFF.

The chain links TRBV20-1 to TRBJ2-1; 12 bases are shared with TRBD2. CDR3 length: 17 amino acids. V shed 0 bases, J shed 8 bases, and the junction held 11 bases outside the gene matches. The germline CDR1 and CDR2 sequences are DFQATT and SNEGSKA (reference sequence). The CDR3 nucleotides are TGCAGTGCTAGAGATGAGACTAGGACTAGCGGGATTCATGAGCAGTTCTTC. Its protein is CSARDETRTSGIHEQFF.

The chain carries TRBV7-9 and TRBJ2-3; TRBD2 aligns across 7 bases. CDR3 length: 16 residues. Germline V gene lookup returns CDR1 SEHNR and CDR2 FQNEAQ (reference sequence). V shed 5 bases and J 4 bases; nucleotides not matched to a gene: 12. Here the CDR3 reads CASSLYGGGVPDTQYF. The CDR3, as DNA: TGTGCCAGCAGCCTGTATGGGGGAGGGGTCCCAGATACGCAGTATTTT.

In its sample, this clonotype was seen once. V gene TRBV4-1 combines with J gene TRBJ2-1, with D unresolved. The V gene's germline CDR1 is MGHRA and CDR2 YSYEKL. The CDR3 runs to 13 residues. Trimming left V 0 bases short and J 1 base short, with 1 base between. DNA for the CDR3: TGCGCCAGCAGCCAAGAGTCCTACAATGAGCAGTTCTTC. It codes for CASSQESYNEQFF.

This clonotype occurred a few times. The chain is built from TRBV27 and TRBJ1-5; D remains ambiguous. V dropped 3 bases and J dropped 0 bases, with 3 bases sitting between them. This CDR3 is 13 amino acids long. CDR1 is MNHEY and CDR2 is SMNVEV in the germline V gene (reference sequence). The CDR3 here is CASSFDSNQPQHF. The CDR3 DNA follows: TGTGCCAGCAGTTTTGATAGCAATCAGCCCCAGCATTTT.

Only a few counts were recorded for this clonotype. V and J are TRBV4-1 and TRBJ2-5; no clear D gene. CDR1 MGHRA and CDR2 YSYEKL come from the germline V gene. This CDR3 has 13 amino acids. V was pared by 1 base and J by 3 bases, with 6 bases between. The CDR3 region is CASSQGWKETQYF. CDR3 nucleotide sequence: TGCGCCAGCAGCCAAGGGTGGAAAGAGACCCAGTACTTC.

J is TRBJ2-2 and V is TRBV4-1; weak D call: TRBD1 (6 bases). Germline CDR1 and CDR2: MGHRA and YSYEKL. The V end lost 8 bases, the J end lost 0 bases, and 16 bases lay between the germline ends. The CDR3 sequence is 16 residues long. The DNA of the CDR3 is TGCGCCAGCTCAAATGAGGGGACACCGAACACCGGGGAGCTGTTTTTT. Translated: CASSNEGTPNTGELFF.

J is TRBJ2-7 and V is TRBV6-5, with 8 bases lining up with TRBD1. The germline V gene has CDR1 MNHEY and CDR2 SVGAGI. After removal of 1 base from V and 5 bases from J, the junction contained 4 bases not matched to a gene. The CDR3 is 14 amino acids. CDR3 coding DNA: TGTGCCAGCAGTTACTGGCAGGGGGCTCACGAGCAGTACTTC. The encoded protein is CASSYWQGAHEQYF.

This chain joins TRBV13 and TRBJ2-2; 9 positions agree with TRBD1. Germline V gene lookup returns CDR1 PRHDT and CDR2 FYEKMQ (reference sequence). The ends lost 7 bases at V and 4 bases at J; junction bases unmatched: 13. The CDR3 contains 17 residues. CDR3: CASMAGQGLGSTGELFF. In DNA form, the CDR3 reads TGTGCCAGCATGGCGGGACAGGGACTCGGGAGCACCGGGGAGCTGTTTTTT.

The chain uses TRBV9 and TRBJ2-7; D remains ambiguous. With 8 bases removed from V and 3 bases from J, the gap between germline ends came to 18 bases. Germline V lookup: CDR1 SGDLS, CDR2 YYNGEE. The CDR3 has 14 amino acids. As DNA, the CDR3 is TGTGCCAGTGCACGACGTCCCCTCGACTACGAGCAGTACTTC. Residues: CASARRPLDYEQYF.

This chain uses TRBV12-3 or TRBV12-4 with TRBJ1-1, with D perhaps TRBD1 (6 bases). The CDR3 totals 14 residues. Trimming left V 7 bases short and J 4 bases short, with 16 bases between. The chain's CDR3 is CASTPGGAGTEAFF. CDR3 nucleotide sequence: TGTGCCAGCACCCCGGGGGGGGCGGGCACTGAAGCTTTCTTT.

This clonotype was seen just once. The rearrangement uses TRBV7-9 and TRBJ2-5; weak D call: TRBD2 (7 bases). The germline gives CDR1 SEHNR, CDR2 FQNEAQ (reference sequence). The CDR3 is made up of 16 amino acids. Trimming took off 5 bases at V and 3 bases at J, with 19 bases between the two ends. CDR3 amino acids: CASSLPERGGKETQYF. DNA of the CDR3: TGTGCCAGCAGCCTCCCCGAAAGGGGGGGGAAAGAGACCCAGTACTTC.

This chain links TRBV29-1 with TRBJ2-3, with 9 bases that match TRBD1. Germline trimming cut 0 bases from V and 6 bases from J; bases unmatched to any gene: 10. The CDR3 runs 16 residues. Germline CDR1 reads SQVTM; CDR2 reads ANQGSEA. The CDR3 protein is CSVEDRQGVALDTQYF. CDR3 DNA sequence: TGCAGCGTTGAAGATCGACAGGGGGTCGCGTTGGATACGCAGTATTTT.